This T cell receptor (beta chain) was recorded in a study of OX40 agonist ivuxolimab in advanced cancers. Background on the study: The dose-escalation group included hepatocellular carcinoma, melanoma, renal cell carcinoma and head and neck cancer. Patients were roughly 87% male with ages roughly 23 to 79, mean 60. Earlier anti-PD-1, anti-PD-L1 or anti-CTLA-4 therapy was permitted; about 39% had received some. Overall study findings and caveats: There were also nonresponders showing low normalized T-cell clonal expansion.

Only in-frame clones appear in the TCRdb table, and some are missing; sequencing was by immunoSEQ multiplex PCR. The table lists about 100,000 clones, 75% to 95% of them singletons, with under 0.4% in the top ten. Comment on this clone: As yet, its antigen is unknown.

J lost 2 bases, V lost 0 bases, and 15 bases had no gene match. CDR3 length: 20 amino acids. CDR1 SGHAT and CDR2 FQNNGV come from the germline V gene. The sequence was collected from an adult with an advanced solid tumor such as melanoma, head and neck, liver or kidney cancer. Sequences were derived from CD4+ or CD8+ T cells sorted from blood, sampled in a trial of the OX40 agonist ivuxolimab. J is TRBJ2-1 and V is TRBV11-2; 8 nucleotides line up with TRBD1. CDR3 region: CASSLDPRGLYSTTYNEQFF. The CDR3 nucleotides are TGTGCCAGCAGCTTAGATCCCAGGGGGCTCTACTCTACCACCTACAATGAGCAGTTCTTC.